This T cell receptor (beta chain) was captured by sequencing in a study of cytomegalovirus exposure and HLA in healthy donors. Study overall: Of a few hundred genotyped donors, around 80% grouped in the Caucasian-associated ancestry cluster.

Concerning this clone itself: Its specificity is not known.

PCR primers comprised 60 Vbeta and 13 Jbeta primers. Assay: immunoSEQ multiplex PCR; the TCRdb copy retains only in-frame clones and omits some. The table lists around 180,000 clones, less than 85% of them singletons. The study, taken as a whole, reports: According to an earlier analysis, most TCR beta V segments yielded productive rearrangements about 87% or about 30% of the time. With later analysis, a missense DCLRE1C variant became linked to TCR beta V- and J-gene trimming.

The length of the CDR3 is 17 residues. CDR1 SGHVS and CDR2 FQNEAQ come from the germline V gene. The germline V and J ends were trimmed by 4 bases and 0 bases, with 17 bases remaining between them. The rearrangement joins TRBV7-8 to TRBJ2-3; D is undetermined. Sequences were obtained from PBMCs. This sequence originates from a man younger than 35 in good health and CMV-seronegative. Here the CDR3 reads CASSSQKISLSTDTQYF. DNA for the CDR3: TGTGCCAGCAGCTCCCAGAAAATCTCACTAAGCACAGATACGCAGTATTTT.